A single sample gave rise to the 9 T cell receptor beta chains below, sequenced in a study of OX40 agonist ivuxolimab in advanced cancers. The repertoire was sequenced with immunoSEQ multiplex PCR; TCRdb's copy has only in-frame clones and lacks some. The sample holds 55,000 to 85,000 clones, approximately 86% seen once. Sequenced material: CD4+ or CD8+ T cells sorted from blood, taken in a trial of the OX40 agonist ivuxolimab. Source of these receptors: an adult with an advanced solid tumor such as melanoma, head and neck, liver or kidney cancer.

V gene TRBV5-1 combines with J gene TRBJ1-3; no clear D gene. The CDR3 loop spans 15 amino acids. CDR1 and CDR2 from the germline V gene are SGHRS and YFSETQ. V was pared by 1 base and J by 0 bases, with 8 bases between. For the CDR3, the DNA is TGCGCCAGCAGCTTGAACGCTCTCTCTGGAAACACCATATATTTT. Its protein is CASSLNALSGNTIYF.

This clone was counted a single time. The chain uses TRBV27 and TRBJ1-5, with 7 bases matching TRBD1. Unmatched junction bases numbered 4, after V lost 5 bases and J lost 3 bases. Germline loops: CDR1 MNHEY, CDR2 SMNVEV (reference sequence). This CDR3 is 14 amino acids long. The CDR3 here is CASSLDRANQPQHF. The CDR3 DNA reads TGTGCCAGCAGTCTTGACAGGGCCAATCAGCCCCAGCATTTT.

The J gene is TRBJ1-6, the V gene TRBV28; D not resolved. Trimming removed 6 bases from V and 7 bases from J, with 10 bases in between. Germline V gives CDR1 MDHEN, CDR2 SYDVKM. This CDR3 has 13 residues. The CDR3 here is CASRPGWNSPLHF. For the CDR3, the DNA is TGTGCCAGCAGGCCCGGGTGGAATTCACCCCTCCACTTT. The variable domain in full, with the rest retrieved from reference TRBV28 and TRBJ1-6, is DVKVTQSSRYLVKRTGEKVFLECVQDMDHENMFWYRQDPGLGLRLIYFSYDVKMKEKGDIPEGYSVSREKKERFSLILESASTNQTSMYLCASRPGWNSPLHFGNGTRLTVT.

The chain joins TRBV2 to TRBJ2-1; 11 bases map to TRBD1. Germline V lookup: CDR1 SNHLY, CDR2 FYNNEI. CDR3 length equals 16 residues. The V segment lost 7 bases and the J segment 7 bases; nucleotides outside the gene matches: 12. The CDR3 bases are TGTGCCAGCACGAAGGGCCGGGACAGGGGGGTAAATGAGCAGTTCTTC. Residues: CASTKGRDRGVNEQFF.

DNA for the CDR3: TGCGCCAGTGGACTAGCGCCCGCCTACGAGCAGTACTTC. This encodes CASGLAPAYEQYF. The V and J genes are TRBV5-1 and TRBJ2-7, with 9 bases aligning to TRBD2. The CDR3 consists of 13 residues. Germline CDR1 and CDR2: SGHRS and YFSETQ. Trimming at V came to 8 bases and at J to 2 bases, leaving 5 bases not matched to a gene. The whole variable domain, remainder taken from reference TRBV5-1 and TRBJ2-7, is KAGVTQTPRYLIKTRGQQVTLSCSPISGHRSVSWYQQTPGQGLQFLFEYFSETQRNKGNFPGRFSGRQFSNSRSEMNVSTLELGDSALYLCASGLAPAYEQYFGPGTRLTVT.

This chain links TRBV7-8 with TRBJ2-3; D might be TRBD2 (5 bases). The CDR3 covers 12 residues. V lost 7 bases and J 9 bases, leaving 14 bases between the germline ends. Germline V lookup: CDR1 SGHVS, CDR2 FQNEAQ. DNA for the CDR3: TGTGCCAGCACGTGGGCGGGTGGCACGCAGTATTTT. Its protein is CASTWAGGTQYF. Looking up the rest from reference TRBV7-8 and TRBJ2-3 gives the full variable domain: GAGVSQSPRYKVAKRGQDVALRCDPISGHVSLFWYQQALGQGPEFLTYFQNEAQLDKSGLPSDRFFAERPEGSVSTLKIQRTQQEDSAVYLCASTWAGGTQYFGPGTRLTVL.

The rearrangement links TRBV7-3 to TRBJ1-1; TRBD1 might be the D (6 bases). V shed 3 bases and J shed 1 base, with 9 bases lying between them. In germline, CDR1 is SGHTA, CDR2 FQGTGA. The CDR3 is 14 residues long. As DNA, the CDR3 is TGTGCCAGCAGCTTCAGGGGAGGGAACACTGAAGCTTTCTTT. This encodes CASSFRGGNTEAFF.

The gene calls are TRBV7-2 and TRBJ2-7, with D unclear. The germline V gene encodes CDR1 SGHTA and CDR2 FQGNSA. V lost 3 bases to trimming and J lost 3 bases, with 3 bases between them. This CDR3 is 11 amino acids long. The CDR3 loop is CASSFIYEQYF. CDR3 DNA sequence: TGTGCCAGCAGCTTCATCTACGAGCAGTACTTC.

The rearrangement links TRBV15 to TRBJ2-2; D call uncertain. The CDR3 loop spans 13 amino acids. V gave up 4 bases and J gave up 1 base, with 4 bases separating them. The germline V gene has CDR1 LNHNV and CDR2 YYDKDF (reference sequence). The CDR3 nucleotides are TGTGCCACCAGCACCCGGAACACCGGGGAGCTGTTTTTT. Translation: CATSTRNTGELFF.